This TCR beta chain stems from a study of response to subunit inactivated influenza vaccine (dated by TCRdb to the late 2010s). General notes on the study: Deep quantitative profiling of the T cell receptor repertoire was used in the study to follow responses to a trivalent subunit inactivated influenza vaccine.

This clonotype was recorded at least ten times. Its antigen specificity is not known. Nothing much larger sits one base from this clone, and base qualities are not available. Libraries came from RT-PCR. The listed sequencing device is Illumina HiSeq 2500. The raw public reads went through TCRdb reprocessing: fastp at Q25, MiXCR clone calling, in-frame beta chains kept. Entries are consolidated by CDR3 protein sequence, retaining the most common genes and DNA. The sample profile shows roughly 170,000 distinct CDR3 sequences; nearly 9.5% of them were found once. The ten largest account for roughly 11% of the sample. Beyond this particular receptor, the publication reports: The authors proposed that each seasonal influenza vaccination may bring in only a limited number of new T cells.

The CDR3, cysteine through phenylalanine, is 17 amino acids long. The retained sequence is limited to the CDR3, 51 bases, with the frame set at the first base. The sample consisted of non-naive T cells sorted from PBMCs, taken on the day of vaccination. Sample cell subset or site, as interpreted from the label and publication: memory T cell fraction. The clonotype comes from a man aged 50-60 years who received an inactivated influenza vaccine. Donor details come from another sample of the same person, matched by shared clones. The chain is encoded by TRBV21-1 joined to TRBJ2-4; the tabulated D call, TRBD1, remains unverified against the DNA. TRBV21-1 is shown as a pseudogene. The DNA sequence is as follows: TGTGCCAGCAGCAAAGCTTTAATCATCTGGGCGAGGGACATTCAGTACTTC. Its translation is CASSKALIIWARDIQYF.